Listed here is a single T cell receptor beta chain. This clonotype was counted at least ten times. It lacks a known antigen. No quality values exist for individual bases; no much larger clone is one base distant. The source of the sample is a study of blood T cells in healthy people across ages (dated by TCRdb to between 2015 and 2016). For the study in its entirety: In model experiments, template switching captured about one uniquely barcoded TCR beta cDNA molecule for every two T cells. To track age-related changes in TCR beta repertoire diversity, the study relied on deep sequencing normalized with unique cDNA molecular identifiers. Donors were grouped into four age groups: young (average 16 years), middle-aged (under 40), aged (approximately 67) and long-lived (less than 85). To avoid experimental bias, donors of different ages were randomly spread across the sequencing lanes. The study analyzed two additional independent replicas of 1 million unique cDNA reads from the same blood draw for two donors, one aged 18 to 29 and one aged 80 or older. Beyond this particular receptor, the publication reports: Observed TCR beta diversity correlated strongly with the percentage of naive T cells measured by flow cytometry. The CMV infection status of donors was not known, potentially confounding age-related changes in expanded clonotypes. Estimates of total diversity based on one million sequenced T cells were regarded as lower bounds and as underestimates. Because profiling used bulk unsorted PBMCs, naive and antigen-experienced compartments could not be compared conclusively. As age increased, observed TCR beta diversity per million T cells dropped in a roughly linear way, and a significant reduction was already evident by age roughly 40. Compared with the aged group, the long-lived group had more naive CD4+ T cells, fewer expanded clones and increased TCR diversity, suggesting age selection.

Systemically healthy Caucasian individuals from Russia, some 38 in total and aged roughly 6 to 95 years, were included as donors. About 10 milliliters of peripheral blood were collected from each donor into EDTA-treated Vacutainer tubes. PBMCs were isolated by Ficoll-Paque density-gradient centrifugation, with at least 6 million obtained per sample. Total RNA, at least 6 micrograms per sample, was extracted from PBMCs with Trizol reagent. The percentages of naive CD45RAhigh/CD27high T cells were determined by flow cytometry on a PBMC aliquot from every donor. Between the V and J ends, shortened by 0 bases and 5 bases respectively, the junction contains 10 bases. The germline V gene (reference sequence) yields MNHEY for CDR1 and SMNVEV for CDR2. From its cysteine to its phenylalanine, the CDR3 spans 14 amino acids. The entry retains the CDR3 DNA only, 42 bases that are in frame from base 1. Libraries were prepared through 5' RACE. Sequencing took place on an Illumina HiSeq 2500. A second PCR of about 6 to 11 cycles was run with a J-beta primer mix and a sample-barcoded 5' primer. Each TCR beta cDNA molecule received a unique molecular identifier from a template-switch 5' adaptor carrying 12 random nucleotides. At least 2.5 million CDR3-containing paired-end reads were obtained from each sample. The Mint cDNA synthesis kit, primed by a TRBC-specific oligonucleotide, was used to synthesize first-strand cDNA from all RNA. All cDNA was treated with uracil-DNA glycosylase and then went through a first 18-cycle PCR with the universal primers M1SS and BC2_uni_R. On the authors' methods: Each sample was normalized by randomly selecting 1 million high-quality reads, each carrying a distinct molecular identifier. Instead of being binned into consensus sequences, reads with shared molecular identifiers were discarded. MiTCR, with a Q25 quality threshold and the strictest error-elimination algorithm, was used for CDR3 identification, clonotype clustering and error correction. A nonparametric unseen species model with Euler transformation was used to estimate lower-bound total TCR beta diversity. TCRdb cleaned the public reads at Q25 with fastp, built clones with MiXCR and kept in-frame beta chains. Rows are unified per CDR3 protein, each entry keeping the most common DNA and genes. These V and J calls rely on TCRdb rather than the paper's analysis. Across this sample there are around 1,500,000 distinct CDR3 sequences, with over 25% seen only once. The ten largest clones take up more than 6% of the sample.

The chain was built from TRBV27 and TRBJ2-5; the D segment cannot be called with confidence. This TCR was sampled from a woman in her twenties or thirties in good health. Sequenced: blood. The sequenced DNA is TGTGCCAGCAGTTTATCGGACCAGATGGAGACCCAGTACTTC. Its amino acids are CASSLSDQMETQYF.